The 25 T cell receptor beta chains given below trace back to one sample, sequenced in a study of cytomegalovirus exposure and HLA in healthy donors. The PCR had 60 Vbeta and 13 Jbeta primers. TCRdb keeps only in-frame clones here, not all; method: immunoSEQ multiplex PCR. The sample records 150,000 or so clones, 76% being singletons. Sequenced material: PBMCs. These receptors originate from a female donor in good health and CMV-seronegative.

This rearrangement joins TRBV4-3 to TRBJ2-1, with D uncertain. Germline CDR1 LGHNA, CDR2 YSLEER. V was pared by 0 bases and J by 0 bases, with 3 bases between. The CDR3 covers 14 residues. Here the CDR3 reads CASSQDSSYNEQFF. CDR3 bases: TGCGCCAGCAGCCAAGACTCCTCCTACAATGAGCAGTTCTTC.

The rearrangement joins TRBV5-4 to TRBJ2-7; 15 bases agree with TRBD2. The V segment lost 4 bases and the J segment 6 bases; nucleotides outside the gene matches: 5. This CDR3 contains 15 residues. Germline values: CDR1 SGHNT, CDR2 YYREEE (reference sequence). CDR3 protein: CASSGGGLAGGEQYF. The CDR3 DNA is TGTGCCAGCAGCGGCGGGGGACTAGCGGGAGGCGAGCAGTACTTC.

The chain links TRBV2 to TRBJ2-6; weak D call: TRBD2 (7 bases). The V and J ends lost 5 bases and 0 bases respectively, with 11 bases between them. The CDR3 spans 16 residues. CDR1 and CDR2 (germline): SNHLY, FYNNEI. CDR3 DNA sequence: TGTGCCAGCAGTAGGGCGGGGGCCTCTGGGGCCAACGTCCTGACTTTC. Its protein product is CASSRAGASGANVLTF.

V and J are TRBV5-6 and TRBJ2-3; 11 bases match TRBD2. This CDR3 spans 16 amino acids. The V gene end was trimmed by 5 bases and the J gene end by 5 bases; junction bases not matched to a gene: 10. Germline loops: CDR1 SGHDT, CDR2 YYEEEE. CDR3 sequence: CASSPGLAEAIDTQYF. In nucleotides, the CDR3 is TGTGCCAGCAGTCCGGGACTAGCGGAGGCCATAGATACGCAGTATTTT. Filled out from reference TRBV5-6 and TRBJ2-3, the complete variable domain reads DAGVTQSPTHLIKTRGQQVTLRCSPKSGHDTVSWYQQALGQGPQFIFQYYEEEERQRGNFPDRFSGHQFPNYSSELNVNALLLGDSALYLCASSPGLAEAIDTQYFGPGTRLTVL.

The CDR3 region is CATGEGPSSYTF. CDR3 nucleotide sequence: TGTGCCACAGGGGAGGGACCGAGTAGCTACACCTTC. The V and J genes are TRBV10-3 and TRBJ1-2; tentative D call: TRBD1 (6 bases). This CDR3 is built from 12 residues. The V end lost 10 bases, the J end lost 9 bases, and 18 bases lay between the germline ends. Germline-derived CDR1 and CDR2 are ENHRY and SYGVKD.

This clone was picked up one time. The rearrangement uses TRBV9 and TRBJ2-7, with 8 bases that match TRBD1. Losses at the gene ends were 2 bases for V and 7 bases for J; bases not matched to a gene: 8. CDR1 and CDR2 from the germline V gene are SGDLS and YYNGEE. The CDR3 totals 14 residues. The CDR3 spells CASSVGQGTGEQYF. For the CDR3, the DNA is TGTGCCAGCAGCGTCGGACAGGGTACGGGAGAGCAGTACTTC. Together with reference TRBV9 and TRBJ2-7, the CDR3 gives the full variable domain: DSGVTQTPKHLITATGQRVTLRCSPRSGDLSVYWYQQSLDQGLQFLIQYYNGEERAKGNILERFSAQQFPDLHSELNLSSLELGDSALYFCASSVGQGTGEQYFGPGTRLTVT.

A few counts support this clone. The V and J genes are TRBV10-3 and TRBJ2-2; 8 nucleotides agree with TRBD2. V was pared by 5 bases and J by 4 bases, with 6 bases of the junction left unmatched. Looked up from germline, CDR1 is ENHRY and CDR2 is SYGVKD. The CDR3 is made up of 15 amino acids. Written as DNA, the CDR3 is TGTGCCATCAGTTGGAGCGGGAGTGGCACCGGGGAGCTGTTTTTT. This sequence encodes CAISWSGSGTGELFF.

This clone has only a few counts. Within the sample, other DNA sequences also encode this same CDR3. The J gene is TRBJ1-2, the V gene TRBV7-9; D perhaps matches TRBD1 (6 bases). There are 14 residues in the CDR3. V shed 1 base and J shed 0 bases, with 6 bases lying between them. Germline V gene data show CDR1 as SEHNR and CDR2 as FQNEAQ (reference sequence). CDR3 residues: CASSLGTANYGYTF. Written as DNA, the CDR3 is TGTGCCAGCAGCTTAGGGACAGCTAACTATGGCTACACCTTC.

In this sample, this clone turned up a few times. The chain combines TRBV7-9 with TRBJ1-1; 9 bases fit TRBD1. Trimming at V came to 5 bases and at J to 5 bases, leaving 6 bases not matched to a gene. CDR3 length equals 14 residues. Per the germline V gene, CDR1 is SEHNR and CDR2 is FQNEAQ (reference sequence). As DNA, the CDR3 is TGTGCCAGCAGCCCCCGACAGGGGGTAACTGAAGCTTTCTTT. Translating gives CASSPRQGVTEAFF.

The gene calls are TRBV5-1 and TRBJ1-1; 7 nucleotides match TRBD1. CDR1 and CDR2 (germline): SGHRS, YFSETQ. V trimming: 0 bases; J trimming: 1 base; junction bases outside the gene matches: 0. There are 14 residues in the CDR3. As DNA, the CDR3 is TGCGCCAGCAGCTTGGACAGGGGGAACACTGAAGCTTTCTTT. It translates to CASSLDRGNTEAFF.

The CDR3 bases are TGTGCCAGCAGCCCCTATCCGGGAGCCGGGGGACCTTACGAGCAGTACTTC. Translated, it gives CASSPYPGAGGPYEQYF. This rearrangement joins TRBV7-6 to TRBJ2-7; TRBD2 might be the D (6 bases). Germline V gene sequence: CDR1 SGHVS, CDR2 FNYEAQ. V lost 5 bases and J 4 bases, leaving 24 bases between the germline ends. This CDR3 comprises 17 residues.

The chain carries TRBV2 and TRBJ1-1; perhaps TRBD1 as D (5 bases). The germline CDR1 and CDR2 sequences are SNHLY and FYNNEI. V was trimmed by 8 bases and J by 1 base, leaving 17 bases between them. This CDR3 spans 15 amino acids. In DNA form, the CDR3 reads TGTGCCAGCCGGTCCCGGGGGGGACGGAACACTGAAGCTTTCTTT. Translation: CASRSRGGRNTEAFF.

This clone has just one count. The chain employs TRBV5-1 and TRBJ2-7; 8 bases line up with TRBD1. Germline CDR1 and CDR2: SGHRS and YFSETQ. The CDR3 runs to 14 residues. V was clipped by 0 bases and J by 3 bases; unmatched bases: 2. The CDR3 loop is CASSLGGQDYEQYF. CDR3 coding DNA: TGCGCCAGCAGCTTGGGGGGACAGGACTACGAGCAGTACTTC.

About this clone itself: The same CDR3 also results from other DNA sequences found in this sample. The CDR3: CASSPPWTGGSETQYF. The CDR3 region has the DNA TGTGCCAGCTCACCGCCCTGGACAGGGGGTTCAGAGACCCAGTACTTC. The chain joins TRBV18 to TRBJ2-5; 10 bases fit TRBD1. CDR1 is KGHSH, CDR2 LQKENI, per germline. This CDR3 is 16 amino acids long. V lost 3 bases to trimming and J lost 4 bases; unmatched junction nucleotides: 8. Looking up the rest from reference TRBV18 and TRBJ2-5 gives the full variable domain: NAGVMQNPRHLVRRRGQEARLRCSPMKGHSHVYWYRQLPEEGLKFMVYLQKENIIDESGMPKERFSAEFPKEGPSILRIQQVVRGDSAAYFCASSPPWTGGSETQYFGPGTRLLVL.

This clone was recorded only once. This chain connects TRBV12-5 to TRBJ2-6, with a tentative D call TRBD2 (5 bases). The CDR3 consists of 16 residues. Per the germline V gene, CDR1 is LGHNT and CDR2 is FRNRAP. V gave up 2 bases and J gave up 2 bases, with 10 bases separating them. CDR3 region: CASGLPRGAGANVLTF. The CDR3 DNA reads TGTGCTAGTGGTTTGCCTCGGGGTGCTGGGGCCAACGTCCTGACTTTC.

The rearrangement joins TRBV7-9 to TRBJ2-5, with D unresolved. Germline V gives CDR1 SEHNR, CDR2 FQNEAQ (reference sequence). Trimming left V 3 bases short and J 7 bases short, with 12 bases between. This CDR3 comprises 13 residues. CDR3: CASSLISIGTQYF. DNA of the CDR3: TGTGCCAGCAGCTTGATCTCAATCGGGACCCAGTACTTC.

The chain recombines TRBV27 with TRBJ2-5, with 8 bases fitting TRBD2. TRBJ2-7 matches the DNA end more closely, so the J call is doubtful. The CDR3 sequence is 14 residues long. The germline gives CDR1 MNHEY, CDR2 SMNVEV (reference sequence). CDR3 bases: TGTGCCAGCAGTTTGGCGGGACTAGCCTACGAGCAGTACTTC. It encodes CASSLAGLAYEQYF.

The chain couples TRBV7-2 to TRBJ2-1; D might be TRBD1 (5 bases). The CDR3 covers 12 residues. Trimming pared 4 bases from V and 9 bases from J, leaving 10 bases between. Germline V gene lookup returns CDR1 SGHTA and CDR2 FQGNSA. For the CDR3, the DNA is TGTGCCAGCAGCTCCAGGGTTGGTGAGCAGTTCTTC. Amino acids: CASSSRVGEQFF.

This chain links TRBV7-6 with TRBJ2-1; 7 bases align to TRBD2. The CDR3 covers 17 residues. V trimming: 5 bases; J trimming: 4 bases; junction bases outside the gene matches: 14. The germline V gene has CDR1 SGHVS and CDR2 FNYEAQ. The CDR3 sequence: CASSGGDGGASYNEQFF. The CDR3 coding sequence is TGTGCCAGCAGCGGGGGGGACGGAGGGGCCAGTTACAATGAGCAGTTCTTC.

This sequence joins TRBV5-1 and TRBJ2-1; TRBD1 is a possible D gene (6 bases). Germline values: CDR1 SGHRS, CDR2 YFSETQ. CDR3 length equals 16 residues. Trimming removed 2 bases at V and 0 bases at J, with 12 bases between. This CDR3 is CASSLNTGSSYNEQFF. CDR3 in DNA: TGCGCCAGCAGCTTAAATACAGGGAGCTCCTACAATGAGCAGTTCTTC.

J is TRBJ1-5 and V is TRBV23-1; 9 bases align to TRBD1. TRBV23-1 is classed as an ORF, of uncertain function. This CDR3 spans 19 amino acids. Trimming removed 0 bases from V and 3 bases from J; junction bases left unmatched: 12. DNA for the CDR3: TGCGCCAGCAGTCAATCGATCTTTTTAGGGACAGGGATCAATCAGCCCCAGCATTTT. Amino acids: CASSQSIFLGTGINQPQHF.

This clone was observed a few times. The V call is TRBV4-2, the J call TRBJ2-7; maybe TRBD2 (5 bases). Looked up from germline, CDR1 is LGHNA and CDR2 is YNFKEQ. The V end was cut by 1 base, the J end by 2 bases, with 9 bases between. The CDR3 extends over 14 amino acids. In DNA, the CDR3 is TGTGCCAGCAGCCAAGTTCGGGGAACCTACGAGCAGTACTTC. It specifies CASSQVRGTYEQYF.

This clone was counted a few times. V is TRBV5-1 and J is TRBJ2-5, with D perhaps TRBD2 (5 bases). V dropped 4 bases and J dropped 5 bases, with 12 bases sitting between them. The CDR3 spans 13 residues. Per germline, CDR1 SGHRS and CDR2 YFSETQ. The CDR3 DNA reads TGCGCCAGCAGCCTCTCGACGGGGGAGACCCAGTACTTC. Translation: CASSLSTGETQYF.

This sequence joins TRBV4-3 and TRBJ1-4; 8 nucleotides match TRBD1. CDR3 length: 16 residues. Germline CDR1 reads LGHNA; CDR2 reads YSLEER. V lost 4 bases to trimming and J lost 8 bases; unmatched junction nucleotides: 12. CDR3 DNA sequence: TGCGCCAGCAGCCCGGGGACAGGAAGAAGATACGAAAAACTGTTTTTT. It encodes CASSPGTGRRYEKLFF.

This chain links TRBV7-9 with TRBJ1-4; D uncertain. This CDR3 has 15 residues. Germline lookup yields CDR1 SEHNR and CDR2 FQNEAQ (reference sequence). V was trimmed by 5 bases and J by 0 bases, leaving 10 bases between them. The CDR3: CASSPPRATNEKLFF. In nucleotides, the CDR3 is TGTGCCAGCAGCCCGCCGCGGGCAACTAATGAAAAACTGTTTTTT.